One T cell receptor beta chain is described in this entry. The data originate from a study of blood T cell repertoires in COVID-19. V lost 4 bases to trimming and J lost 6 bases, with 18 bases between them. The CDR3 loop spans 15 amino acids. In germline, CDR1 is MDHEN, CDR2 SYDVKM. TCRdb keeps only in-frame clones here, not all; method: immunoSEQ multiplex PCR. The top ten hold approximately 11% of the sample, which has under 200,000 clones, over 70% seen once. The chain couples TRBV28 to TRBJ1-1; D gene unclear. This TCR came from a man aged 50-60 years who had recovered from COVID-19. The source material was PBMCs or T cells enriched from blood (not recorded which). The DNA of the CDR3 is TGTGCCAGCAGTTCAGCCGGCGGGGTTAGCCCTGAAGCTTTCTTT. Translation gives CASSSAGGVSPEAFF.